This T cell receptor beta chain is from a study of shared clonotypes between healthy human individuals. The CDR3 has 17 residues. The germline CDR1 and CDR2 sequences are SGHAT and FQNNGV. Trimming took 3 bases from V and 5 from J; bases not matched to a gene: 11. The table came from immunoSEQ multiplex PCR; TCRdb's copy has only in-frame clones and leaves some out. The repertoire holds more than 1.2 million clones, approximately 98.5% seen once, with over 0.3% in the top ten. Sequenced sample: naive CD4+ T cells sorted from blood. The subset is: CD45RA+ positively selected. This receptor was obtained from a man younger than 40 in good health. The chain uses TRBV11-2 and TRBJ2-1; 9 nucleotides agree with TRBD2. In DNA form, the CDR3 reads TGTGCCAGCAGCTTCAGACCGGGACTAGCACAACACAATGAGCAGTTCTTC. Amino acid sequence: CASSFRPGLAQHNEQFF.